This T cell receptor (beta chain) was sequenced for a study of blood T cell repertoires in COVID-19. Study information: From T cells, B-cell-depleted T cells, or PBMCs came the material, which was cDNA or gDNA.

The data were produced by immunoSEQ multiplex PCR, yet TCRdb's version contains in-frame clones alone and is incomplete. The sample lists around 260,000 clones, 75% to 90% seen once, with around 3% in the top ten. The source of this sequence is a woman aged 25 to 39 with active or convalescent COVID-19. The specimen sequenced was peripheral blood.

The CDR3: CASSLAGTGFLSVGEQYF. CDR3 bases: TGTGCCAGCAGCTTAGCTGGGACAGGGTTCCTTAGCGTTGGGGAGCAGTACTTC. The chain employs TRBV7-6 and TRBJ2-7; 9 nucleotides match TRBD1. V trimming: 0 bases; J trimming: 7 bases; junction bases outside the gene matches: 16. Germline V CDR1 and CDR2: SGHVS, FNYEAQ. The CDR3 extends over 18 amino acids.